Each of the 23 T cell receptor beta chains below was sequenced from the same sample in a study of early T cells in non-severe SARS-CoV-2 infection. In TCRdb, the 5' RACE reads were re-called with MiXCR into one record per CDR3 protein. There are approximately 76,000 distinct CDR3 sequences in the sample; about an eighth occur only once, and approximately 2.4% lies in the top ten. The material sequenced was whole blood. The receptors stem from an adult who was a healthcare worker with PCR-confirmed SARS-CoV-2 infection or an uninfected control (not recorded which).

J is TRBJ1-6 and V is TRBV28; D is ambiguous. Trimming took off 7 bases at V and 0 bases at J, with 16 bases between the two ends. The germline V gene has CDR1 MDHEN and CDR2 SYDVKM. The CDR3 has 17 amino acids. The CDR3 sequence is CASTNQRGGSYNSPLHF. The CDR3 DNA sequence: TGTGCCAGCACCAACCAACGAGGAGGCTCCTATAATTCACCCCTCCACTTT.

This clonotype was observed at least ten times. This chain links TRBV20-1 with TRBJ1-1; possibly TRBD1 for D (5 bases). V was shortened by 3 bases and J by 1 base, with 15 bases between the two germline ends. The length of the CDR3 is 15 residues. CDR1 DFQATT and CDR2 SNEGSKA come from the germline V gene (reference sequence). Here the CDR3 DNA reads TGCAGTGCTAGTGGCAGGGCAGGCGGGAACACTGAAGCTTTCTTT. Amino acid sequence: CSASGRAGGNTEAFF.

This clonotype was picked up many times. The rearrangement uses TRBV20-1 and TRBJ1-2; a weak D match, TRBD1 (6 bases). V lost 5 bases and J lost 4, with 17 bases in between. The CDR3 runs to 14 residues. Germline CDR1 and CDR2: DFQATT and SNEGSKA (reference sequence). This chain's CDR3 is CSAGGGEGRYGYTF. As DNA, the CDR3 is TGCAGTGCTGGGGGGGGCGAGGGACGCTATGGCTACACCTTC.

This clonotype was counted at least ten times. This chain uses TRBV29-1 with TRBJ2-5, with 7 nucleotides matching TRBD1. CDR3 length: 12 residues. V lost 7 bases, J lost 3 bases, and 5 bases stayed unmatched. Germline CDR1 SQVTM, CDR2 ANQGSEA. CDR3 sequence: CSAYRGEETQYF. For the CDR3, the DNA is TGCAGCGCGTACAGGGGAGAAGAGACCCAGTACTTC. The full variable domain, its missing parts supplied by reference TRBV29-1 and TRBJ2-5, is SAVISQKPSRDICQRGTSLTIQCQVDSQVTMMFWYRQQPGQSLTLIATANQGSEATYESGFVIDKFPISRPNLTFSTLTVSNMSPEDSSIYLCSAYRGEETQYFGPGTRLLVL.

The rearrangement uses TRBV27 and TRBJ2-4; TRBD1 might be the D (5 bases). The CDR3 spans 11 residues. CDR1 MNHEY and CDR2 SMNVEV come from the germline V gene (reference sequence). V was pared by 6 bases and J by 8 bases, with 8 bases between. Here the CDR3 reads CASRQGDIQYF. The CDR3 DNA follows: TGTGCCAGCAGGCAGGGTGACATTCAGTACTTC.

CDR3 sequence: CASTRQFQDTQYF. The CDR3 bases are TGTGCCAGCACTCGGCAGTTTCAAGATACGCAGTATTTT. J is TRBJ2-3 and V is TRBV12-3 or TRBV12-4, with D unresolved. The CDR3 contains 13 residues. V lost 7 bases and J lost 5, with 13 bases in between.

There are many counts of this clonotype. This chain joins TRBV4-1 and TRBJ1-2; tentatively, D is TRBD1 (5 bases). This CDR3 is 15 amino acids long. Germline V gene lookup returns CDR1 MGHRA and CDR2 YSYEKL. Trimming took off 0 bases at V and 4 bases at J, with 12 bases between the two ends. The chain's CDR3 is CASSQETPRGYGYTF. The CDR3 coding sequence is TGCGCCAGCAGCCAAGAAACCCCGAGGGGCTATGGCTACACCTTC.

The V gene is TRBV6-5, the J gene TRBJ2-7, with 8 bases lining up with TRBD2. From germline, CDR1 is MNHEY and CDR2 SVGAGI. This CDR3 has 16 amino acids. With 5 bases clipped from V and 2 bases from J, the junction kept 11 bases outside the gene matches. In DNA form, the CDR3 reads TGTGCCAGCAGTCCCACCGGGACTAGAGTTACCTACGAGCAGTACTTC. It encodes CASSPTGTRVTYEQYF.

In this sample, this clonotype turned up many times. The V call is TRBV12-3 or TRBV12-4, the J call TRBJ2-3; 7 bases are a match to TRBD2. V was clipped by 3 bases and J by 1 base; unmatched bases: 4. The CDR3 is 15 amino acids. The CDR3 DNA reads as TGTGCCAGCAGTTTGCGTCTAGCGGGCACAGATACGCAGTATTTT. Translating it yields CASSLRLAGTDTQYF.

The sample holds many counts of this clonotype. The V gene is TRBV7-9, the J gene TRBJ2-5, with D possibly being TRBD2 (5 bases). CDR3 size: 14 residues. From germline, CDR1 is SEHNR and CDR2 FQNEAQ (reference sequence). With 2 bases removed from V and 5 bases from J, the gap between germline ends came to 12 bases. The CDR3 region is CASSLQLGGETQYF. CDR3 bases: TGTGCCAGCAGCTTACAATTGGGCGGGGAGACCCAGTACTTC.

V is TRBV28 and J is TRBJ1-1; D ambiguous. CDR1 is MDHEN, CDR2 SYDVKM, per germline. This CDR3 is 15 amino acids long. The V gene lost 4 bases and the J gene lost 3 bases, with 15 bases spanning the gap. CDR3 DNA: TGTGCCAGCAGTTCGTCGTATCAGGCGGACACTGAAGCTTTCTTT. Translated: CASSSSYQADTEAFF.

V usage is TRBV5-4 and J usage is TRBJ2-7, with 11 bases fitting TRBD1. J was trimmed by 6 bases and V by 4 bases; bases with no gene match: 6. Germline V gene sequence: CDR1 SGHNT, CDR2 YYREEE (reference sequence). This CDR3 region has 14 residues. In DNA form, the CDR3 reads TGTGCCAGCAGCACCGGACAGGGGGCAGGCGAGCAGTACTTC. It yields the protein CASSTGQGAGEQYF.

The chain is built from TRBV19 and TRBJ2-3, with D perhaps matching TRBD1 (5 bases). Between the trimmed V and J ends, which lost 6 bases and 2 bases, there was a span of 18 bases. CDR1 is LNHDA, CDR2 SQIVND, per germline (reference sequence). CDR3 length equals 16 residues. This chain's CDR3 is CASSPPWGGNTDTQYF. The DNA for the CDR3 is TGTGCCAGTAGCCCTCCGTGGGGCGGTAACACAGATACGCAGTATTTT.

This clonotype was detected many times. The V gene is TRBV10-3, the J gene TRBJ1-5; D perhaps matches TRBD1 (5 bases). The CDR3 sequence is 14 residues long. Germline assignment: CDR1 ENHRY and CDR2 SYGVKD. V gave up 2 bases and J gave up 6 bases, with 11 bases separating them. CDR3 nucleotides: TGTGCCATCAGTGAGGCAAGGGGAGGTCAGCCCCAGCATTTT. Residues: CAISEARGGQPQHF.

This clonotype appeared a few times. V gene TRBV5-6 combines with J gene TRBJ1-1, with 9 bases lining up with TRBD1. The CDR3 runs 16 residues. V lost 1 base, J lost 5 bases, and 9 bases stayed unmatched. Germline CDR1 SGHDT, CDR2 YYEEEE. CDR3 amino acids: CASSLSSGQGFTEAFF. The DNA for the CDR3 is TGTGCCAGCAGCTTGAGTTCCGGACAGGGGTTTACTGAAGCTTTCTTT.

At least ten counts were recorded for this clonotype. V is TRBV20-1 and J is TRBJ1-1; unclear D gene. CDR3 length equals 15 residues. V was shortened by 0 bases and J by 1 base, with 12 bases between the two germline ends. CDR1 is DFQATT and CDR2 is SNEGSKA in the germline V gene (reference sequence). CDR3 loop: CSAREGSLGNTEAFF. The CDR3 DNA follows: TGCAGTGCTAGAGAGGGGTCTTTGGGGAACACTGAAGCTTTCTTT.

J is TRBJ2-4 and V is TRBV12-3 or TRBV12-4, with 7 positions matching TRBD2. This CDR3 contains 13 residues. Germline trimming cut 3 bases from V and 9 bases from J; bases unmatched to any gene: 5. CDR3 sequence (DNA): TGTGCCAGCAGTTTCGGCGGGAGCATCATTCAGTACTTC. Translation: CASSFGGSIIQYF.

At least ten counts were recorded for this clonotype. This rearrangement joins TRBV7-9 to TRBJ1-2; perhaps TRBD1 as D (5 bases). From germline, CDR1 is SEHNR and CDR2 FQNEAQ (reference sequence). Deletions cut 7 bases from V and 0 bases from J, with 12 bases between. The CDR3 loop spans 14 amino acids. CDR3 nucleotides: TGTGCCAGCAAGACAGCAACATCTAACTATGGCTACACCTTC. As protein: CASKTATSNYGYTF.

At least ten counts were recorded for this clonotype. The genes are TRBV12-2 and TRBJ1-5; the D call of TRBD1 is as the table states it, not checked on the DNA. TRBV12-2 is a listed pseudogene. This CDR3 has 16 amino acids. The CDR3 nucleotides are TGTGCAAGTCGCTTCTCAGGGGCCTATAGCAATCAGCCCCAGCATTTT. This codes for CASRFSGAYSNQPQHF.

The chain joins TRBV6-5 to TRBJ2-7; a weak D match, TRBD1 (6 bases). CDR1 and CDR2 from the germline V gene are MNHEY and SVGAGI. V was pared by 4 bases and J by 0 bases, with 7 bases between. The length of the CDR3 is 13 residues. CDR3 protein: CASSWDNSYEQYF. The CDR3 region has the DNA TGTGCCAGCAGTTGGGACAACTCCTACGAGCAGTACTTC.

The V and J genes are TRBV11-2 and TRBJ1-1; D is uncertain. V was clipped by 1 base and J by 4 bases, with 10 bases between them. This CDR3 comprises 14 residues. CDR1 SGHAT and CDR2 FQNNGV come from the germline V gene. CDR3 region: CASSLGLGFTEAFF. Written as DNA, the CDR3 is TGTGCCAGCAGCTTAGGTTTGGGGTTCACTGAAGCTTTCTTT.

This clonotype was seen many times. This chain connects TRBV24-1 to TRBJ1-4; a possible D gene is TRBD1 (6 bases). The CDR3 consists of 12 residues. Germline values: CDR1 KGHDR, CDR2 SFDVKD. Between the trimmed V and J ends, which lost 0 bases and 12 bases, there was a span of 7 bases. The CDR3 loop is CATSDLAGELFF. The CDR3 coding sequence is TGTGCCACCAGTGATTTGGCAGGGGAACTGTTTTTT.

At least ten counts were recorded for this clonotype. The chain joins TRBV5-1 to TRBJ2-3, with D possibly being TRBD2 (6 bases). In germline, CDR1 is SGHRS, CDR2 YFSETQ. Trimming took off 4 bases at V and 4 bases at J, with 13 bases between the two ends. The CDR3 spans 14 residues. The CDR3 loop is CASSLTSRADTQYF. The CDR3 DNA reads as TGCGCCAGCAGCCTTACTAGCCGTGCAGATACGCAGTATTTT.